This record covers a single T cell receptor beta chain. These data come from a study of blood T cell repertoires in COVID-19. V gave up 0 bases and J gave up 4 bases, with 15 bases separating them. Germline V gene data show CDR1 as LNHNV and CDR2 as YYDKDF (reference sequence). This CDR3 spans 17 amino acids. Measured with immunoSEQ multiplex PCR; TCRdb has only the in-frame clones, and not every one. The sample has 15,000 to 20,000 clones, around 86% seen once. The chain employs TRBV15 and TRBJ2-2, with a weak D call TRBD2 (5 bases). The TCR was taken from a man between 65 and 85 years old with acute or convalescent COVID-19. The sample was peripheral blood. The CDR3 protein is CATSRDGVQGGTGELFF. CDR3 bases: TGTGCCACCAGCAGAGATGGTGTCCAAGGAGGCACCGGGGAGCTGTTTTTT.